This passage covers 17 T cell receptor beta chains from one sample sequenced in a study of blood T cell repertoires in COVID-19. Here immunoSEQ multiplex PCR was the method, and the copy in TCRdb shows in-frame clones only, minus some. The repertoire holds around 71,000 clones, roughly 86% seen once, with approximately 1.8% in the top ten. Material: peripheral blood. The receptor source for this set is a woman aged 55 to 70 with acute or convalescent COVID-19.

The chain couples TRBV5-4 to TRBJ1-4; D is perhaps TRBD1 (5 bases). V was trimmed by 2 bases and J by 8 bases, leaving 19 bases between them. The CDR3 extends over 16 amino acids. Germline assignment: CDR1 SGHNT and CDR2 YYREEE (reference sequence). The CDR3 nucleotides read TGTGCCAGCAGCTTACGCCAGGGTCCGGCCGGGGAAAAACTGTTTTTT. This sequence encodes CASSLRQGPAGEKLFF.

The V and J genes are TRBV27 and TRBJ2-7; 8 bases line up with TRBD1. The CDR3 extends over 13 amino acids. V gave up 4 bases and J gave up 6 bases; unmatched junction bases: 5. The germline CDR1 and CDR2 sequences are MNHEY and SMNVEV (reference sequence). This chain's CDR3 is CASSWQGAGEQYF. In DNA form, the CDR3 reads TGTGCCAGCAGTTGGCAGGGGGCTGGCGAGCAGTACTTC.

The J gene is TRBJ1-4, the V gene TRBV12-3 or TRBV12-4, with D perhaps TRBD1 (6 bases). The CDR3 spans 12 residues. Trimming removed 6 bases at V and 7 bases at J, with 9 bases between. In DNA form, the CDR3 reads TGTGCCAGCAGCACAGGGAGTGAAAAACTGTTTTTT. This gives the protein CASSTGSEKLFF.

The chain combines TRBV29-1 with TRBJ2-7; 10 positions match TRBD1. V lost 6 bases and J lost 4; bases outside the gene matches: 3. This CDR3 is 12 amino acids long. CDR1 and CDR2 from the germline V gene are SQVTM and ANQGSEA. The CDR3 sequence is CSVGDRGYEQYF. The CDR3 bases are TGCAGCGTGGGGGACAGGGGTTACGAGCAGTACTTC.

CDR3 nucleotides: TGTGCCACGCAAATAGCGGGGGGAGAGACCCAGTACTTC. Its translation is CATQIAGGETQYF. This sequence joins TRBV10-3 and TRBJ2-5; 10 nucleotides line up with TRBD2. This CDR3 has 13 amino acids. Trimming removed 10 bases from V and 4 bases from J; junction bases left unmatched: 6. CDR1 is ENHRY and CDR2 is SYGVKD in the germline V gene.

DNA of the CDR3: TGCGCCAGCAGCTCGTCGCCTAGGTCCGCCGCTATCAACTATGGCTACACCTTC. Protein product: CASSSSPRSAAINYGYTF. This chain links TRBV4-1 with TRBJ1-2; D call uncertain. The CDR3 covers 18 residues. Trimming removed 5 bases from V and 2 bases from J, with 24 bases in between. Germline CDR1 and CDR2: MGHRA and YSYEKL.

The chain carries TRBV19 and TRBJ1-2; 7 bases map to TRBD1. The germline gives CDR1 LNHDA, CDR2 SQIVND (reference sequence). V trimming: 4 bases; J trimming: 3 bases; junction bases outside the gene matches: 20. The CDR3 sequence is 19 residues long. The CDR3 protein is CASSTPRDRRITKYYGYTF. CDR3 coding DNA: TGTGCCAGTAGTACCCCCAGGGACAGACGGATAACGAAGTACTATGGCTACACCTTC. Full variable domain (remainder filled in from reference TRBV19 and TRBJ1-2): DGGITQSPKYLFRKEGQNVTLSCEQNLNHDAMYWYRQDPGQGLRLIYYSQIVNDFQKGDIAEGYSVSREKKESFPLTVTSAQKNPTAFYLCASSTPRDRRITKYYGYTFGSGTRLTVV.

The V and J genes are TRBV28 and TRBJ2-1, with 10 nucleotides matching TRBD2. The CDR3 runs 15 residues. Unmatched junction bases numbered 8, after V lost 4 bases and J lost 8 bases. The germline V gene has CDR1 MDHEN and CDR2 SYDVKM. The CDR3, as DNA: TGTGCCAGCAGTTCACCTAGCGGGAGTTTGGATGAGCAGTTCTTC. Amino acid sequence: CASSSPSGSLDEQFF.

The V and J genes are TRBV2 and TRBJ2-2, with D maybe TRBD1 (5 bases). This CDR3 is built from 14 residues. Germline lookup yields CDR1 SNHLY and CDR2 FYNNEI. The germline V and J ends were trimmed by 2 bases and 1 base, with 5 bases remaining between them. CDR3 residues: CASSERGNTGELFF. CDR3 sequence (DNA): TGTGCCAGCAGTGAAAGGGGGAACACCGGGGAGCTGTTTTTT.

The chain couples TRBV28 to TRBJ1-1; 7 bases are a match to TRBD1. V trimming: 2 bases; J trimming: 0 bases; junction bases outside the gene matches: 9. There are 17 residues in the CDR3. Germline V gives CDR1 MDHEN, CDR2 SYDVKM. The CDR3 is CASSLMRDSVMNTEAFF. CDR3 nucleotide sequence: TGTGCCAGCAGTTTAATGCGGGACAGTGTTATGAACACTGAAGCTTTCTTT.

The genes are TRBV9 and TRBJ2-1; D perhaps matches TRBD2 (6 bases). This CDR3 contains 12 residues. CDR1 and CDR2 (germline): SGDLS, YYNGEE. V lost 4 bases and J 9 bases, leaving 11 bases between the germline ends. The CDR3 DNA sequence: TGTGCCAGCAGCCCCGGGGGTGTTGAGCAGTTCTTC. It specifies CASSPGGVEQFF. The full variable domain, its missing parts supplied by reference TRBV9 and TRBJ2-1, is DSGVTQTPKHLITATGQRVTLRCSPRSGDLSVYWYQQSLDQGLQFLIQYYNGEERAKGNILERFSAQQFPDLHSELNLSSLELGDSALYFCASSPGGVEQFFGPGTRLTVL.

J is TRBJ2-7 and V is TRBV7-3, with D possibly matching TRBD1 (5 bases). Germline CDR1 SGHTA, CDR2 FQGTGA. CDR3 length: 13 amino acids. The ends were cut back, 3 bases at V and 4 bases at J, with 10 bases in the middle. CDR3 DNA sequence: TGTGCCAGCAGCTTGGACATGGGGTACGAGCAGTACTTC. Translation gives CASSLDMGYEQYF.

With respect to this clone: Because it lacks the conserved phenylalanine or tryptophan at the end, this CDR3 is likely a read error. It is unclear where the CDR3 begins or ends on the DNA, so no DNA is shown, and the CDR3 is as TCRdb lists it. This chain links TRBV29-1 with TRBJ2-4; the tabulated D call, TRBD1, remains unverified against the DNA. Ends included, the CDR3 has 11 residues. Germline lookup yields CDR1 SQVTM and CDR2 ANQGSEA. This CDR3 reads CSVGGQGSEII.

This clone has just a few counts. V is TRBV4-1 and J is TRBJ1-1, with 12 bases aligning to TRBD1. V shed 2 bases, J shed 3 bases, and the junction held 13 bases outside the gene matches. The CDR3 covers 19 residues. The germline V gene has CDR1 MGHRA and CDR2 YSYEKL. The CDR3 here is CASSQKYLGTGGVDTEAFF. The CDR3 region has the DNA TGCGCCAGCAGCCAAAAGTACTTAGGGACAGGGGGCGTGGACACTGAAGCTTTCTTT.

CDR3 region: CASSQDGQLHHQETQYF. The CDR3 bases are TGCGCCAGCAGCCAAGACGGACAGTTACACCACCAAGAGACCCAGTACTTC. The chain has TRBV4-1 and TRBJ2-5, with a possible D match to TRBD1 (6 bases). Trimming left V 0 bases short and J 0 bases short, with 14 bases between. Germline V gene lookup returns CDR1 MGHRA and CDR2 YSYEKL. The CDR3 is made up of 17 amino acids.

V gene TRBV6-5 combines with J gene TRBJ2-7; perhaps TRBD1 as D (5 bases). The germline V and J ends were trimmed by 7 bases and 2 bases, with 12 bases remaining between them. The CDR3 is 13 amino acids. Germline CDR1 MNHEY, CDR2 SVGAGI. CDR3 DNA sequence: TGTGCCAGCACCGAGGACACTGCCTACGAGCAGTACTTC. It translates to CASTEDTAYEQYF.

The V and J genes are TRBV7-2 and TRBJ2-7; 13 bases agree with TRBD2. V gave up 0 bases and J gave up 12 bases; unmatched junction bases: 5. Looked up from germline, CDR1 is SGHTA and CDR2 is FQGNSA. This CDR3 is built from 14 residues. The CDR3 DNA sequence: TGTGCCAGCAGCTTAGCACTAGCGGGAGGGGGACGGTACTTC. It specifies CASSLALAGGGRYF.